The clone carrying this TCR beta chain was counted a single time. The entry originates in a study of blood T cell repertoires in COVID-19. Study overall: COVID-19 samples, acute and convalescent, were from the United States, Italy and Spain.

CDR1 and CDR2 from the germline V gene are SGHTA and FQGNSA. This CDR3 spans 14 amino acids. Trimming left V 1 base short and J 9 bases short, with 13 bases between. Authors' processing steps: How many nucleated cells were present was estimated from reference gene primer amplification. Libraries were prepared by immunoSEQ multiplex PCR; TCRdb keeps only in-frame clonotypes and omits some of them. V and J calls plus clone size are reproduced from that table; the DNA served to infer D and trimming. The table records 100,000 or so clones, more than 80% of them present only once. The genes are TRBV7-2 and TRBJ2-1; weak D call: TRBD2 (6 bases). Source material: peripheral blood. This TCR was recovered from a woman aged 70-85 years with acute or convalescent COVID-19. The chain's CDR3 is CASSLVAVGGEQFF. In nucleotides, the CDR3 is TGTGCCAGCAGCTTAGTAGCAGTCGGGGGTGAGCAGTTCTTC.